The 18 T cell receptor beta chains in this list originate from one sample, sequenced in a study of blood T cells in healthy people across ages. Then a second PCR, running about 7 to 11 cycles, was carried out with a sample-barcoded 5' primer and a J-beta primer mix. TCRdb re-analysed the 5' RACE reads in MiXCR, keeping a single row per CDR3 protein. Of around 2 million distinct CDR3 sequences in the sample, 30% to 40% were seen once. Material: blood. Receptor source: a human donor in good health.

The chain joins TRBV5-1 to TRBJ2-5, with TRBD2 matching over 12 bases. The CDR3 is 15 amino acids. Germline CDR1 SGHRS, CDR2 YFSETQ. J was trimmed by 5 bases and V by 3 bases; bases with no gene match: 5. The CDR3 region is CASSSLAGGPETQYF. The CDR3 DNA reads TGCGCCAGCAGCTCCCTAGCGGGGGGGCCGGAGACCCAGTACTTC.

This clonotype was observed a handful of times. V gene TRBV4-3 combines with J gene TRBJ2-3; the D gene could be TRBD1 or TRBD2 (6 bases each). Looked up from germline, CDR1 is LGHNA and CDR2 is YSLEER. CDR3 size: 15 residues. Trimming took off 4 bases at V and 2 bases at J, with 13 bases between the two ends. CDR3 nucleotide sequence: TGCGCCAGCAGCCGGGAGGACAGACACACAGATACGCAGTATTTT. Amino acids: CASSREDRHTDTQYF.

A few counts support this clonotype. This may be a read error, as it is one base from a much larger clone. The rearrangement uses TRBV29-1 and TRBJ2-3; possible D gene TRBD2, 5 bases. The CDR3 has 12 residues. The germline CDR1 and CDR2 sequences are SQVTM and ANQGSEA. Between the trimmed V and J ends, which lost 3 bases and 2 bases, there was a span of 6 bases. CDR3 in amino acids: CSVEEVTDTQYF. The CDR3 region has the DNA TGCAGCGTTGAGGAGGTCACAGATACGCAGTATTTT.

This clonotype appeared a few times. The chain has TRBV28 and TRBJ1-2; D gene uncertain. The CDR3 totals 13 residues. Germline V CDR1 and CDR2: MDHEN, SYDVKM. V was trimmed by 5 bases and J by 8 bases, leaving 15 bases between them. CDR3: CASSPPVGVGYTF. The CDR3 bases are TGTGCCAGCAGTCCTCCCGTCGGGGTGGGCTACACCTTC.

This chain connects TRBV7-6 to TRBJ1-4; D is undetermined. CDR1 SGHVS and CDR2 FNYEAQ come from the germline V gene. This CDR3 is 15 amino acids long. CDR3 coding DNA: TGTCACAGCGCTGGAGGGCCATCAACTAATGAAAAACTGTTTTTT. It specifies CHSAGGPSTNEKLFF.

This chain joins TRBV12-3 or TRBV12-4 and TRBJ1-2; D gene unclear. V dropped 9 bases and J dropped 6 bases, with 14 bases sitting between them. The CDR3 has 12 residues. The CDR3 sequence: CASSNGVNGYTF. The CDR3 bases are TGTGCCAGTAGTAACGGGGTAAATGGCTACACCTTC.

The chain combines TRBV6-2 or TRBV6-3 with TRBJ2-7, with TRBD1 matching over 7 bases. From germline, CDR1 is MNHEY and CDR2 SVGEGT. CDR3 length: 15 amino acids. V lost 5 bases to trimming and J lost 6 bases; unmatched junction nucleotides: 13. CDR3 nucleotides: TGTGCCAGCAGTAGCTGGGACAGCCCTTACGGCGAGCAGTACTTC. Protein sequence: CASSSWDSPYGEQYF.

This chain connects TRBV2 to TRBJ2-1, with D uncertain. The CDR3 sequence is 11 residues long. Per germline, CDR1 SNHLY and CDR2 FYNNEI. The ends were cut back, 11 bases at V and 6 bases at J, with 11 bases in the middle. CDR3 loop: CAQMVGNEQFF. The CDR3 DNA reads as TGTGCCCAGATGGTGGGCAATGAGCAGTTCTTC.

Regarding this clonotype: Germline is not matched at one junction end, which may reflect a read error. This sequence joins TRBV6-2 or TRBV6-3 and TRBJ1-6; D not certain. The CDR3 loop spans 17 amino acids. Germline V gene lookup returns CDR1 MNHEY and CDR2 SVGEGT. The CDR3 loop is CASRPPGHFSPNSPPHF. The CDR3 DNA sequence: TGTGCCAGCAGACCTCCGGGTCACTTTTCGCCTAATTCACCCCCCCACTTT.

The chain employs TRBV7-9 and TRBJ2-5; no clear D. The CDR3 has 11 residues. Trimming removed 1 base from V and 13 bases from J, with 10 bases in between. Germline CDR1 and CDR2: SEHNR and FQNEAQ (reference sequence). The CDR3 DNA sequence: TGTGCCAGCAGCTTAGGAGGAATACCGTACTTC. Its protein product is CASSLGGIPYF.

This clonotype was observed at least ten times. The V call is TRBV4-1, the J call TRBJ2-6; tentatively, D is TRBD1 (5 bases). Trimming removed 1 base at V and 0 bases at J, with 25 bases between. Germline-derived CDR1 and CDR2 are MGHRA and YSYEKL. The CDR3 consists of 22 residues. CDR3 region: CASSQVRWVTGFGASGANVLTF. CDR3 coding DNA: TGCGCCAGCAGCCAAGTTCGATGGGTTACAGGTTTCGGCGCCTCTGGGGCCAACGTCCTGACTTTC.

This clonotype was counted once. Written as DNA, the CDR3 is TGCAGTGCTAGGGATGCTATCCAGGGGGCCTATGGCTACACCTTC. Amino acids: CSARDAIQGAYGYTF. V gene TRBV20-1 combines with J gene TRBJ1-2; 8 nucleotides match TRBD1. Per germline, CDR1 DFQATT and CDR2 SNEGSKA (reference sequence). The CDR3 sequence is 15 residues long. The V and J ends lost 3 bases and 4 bases, in that order; junction bases with no gene match: 10.

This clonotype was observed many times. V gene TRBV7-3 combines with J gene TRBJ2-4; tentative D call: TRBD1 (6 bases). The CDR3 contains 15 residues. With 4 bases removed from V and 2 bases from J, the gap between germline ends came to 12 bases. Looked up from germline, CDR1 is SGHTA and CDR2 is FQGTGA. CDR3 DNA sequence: TGTGCCAGCAGCTCAGGGCAGGGGACCAAAAACATTCAGTACTTC. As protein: CASSSGQGTKNIQYF.

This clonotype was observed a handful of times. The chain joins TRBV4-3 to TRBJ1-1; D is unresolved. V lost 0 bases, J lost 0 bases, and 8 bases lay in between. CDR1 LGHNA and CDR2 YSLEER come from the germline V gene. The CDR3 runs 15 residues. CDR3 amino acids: CASSQDEFMNTEAFF. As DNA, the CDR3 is TGCGCCAGCAGCCAAGATGAGTTCATGAACACTGAAGCTTTCTTT.

The CDR3 bases are TGTGCCAGCAGCCCGCCGACAGGGCCCCCAACCTACGAGCAGTACTTC. Protein: CASSPPTGPPTYEQYF. The chain carries TRBV6-4 and TRBJ2-7, with 7 positions matching TRBD1. Germline values: CDR1 MRHNA, CDR2 SNTAGT. V was clipped by 6 bases and J by 2 bases; unmatched bases: 13. CDR3 length equals 16 residues.

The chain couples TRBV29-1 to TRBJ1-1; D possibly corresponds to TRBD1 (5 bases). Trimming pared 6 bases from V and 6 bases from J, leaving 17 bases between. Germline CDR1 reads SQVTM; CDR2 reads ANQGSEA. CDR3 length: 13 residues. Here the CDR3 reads CSVRTDISPEAFF. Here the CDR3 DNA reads TGCAGCGTCCGAACGGACATAAGTCCTGAAGCTTTCTTT.

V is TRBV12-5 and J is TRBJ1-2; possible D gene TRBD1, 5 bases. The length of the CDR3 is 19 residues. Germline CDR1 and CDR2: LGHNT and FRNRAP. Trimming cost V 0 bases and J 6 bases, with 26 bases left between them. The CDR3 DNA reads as TGTGCTAGTGGTTTGGTACTCATTCCTAAGGACACGTTGGGAGATGGCTACACCTTC. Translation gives CASGLVLIPKDTLGDGYTF.

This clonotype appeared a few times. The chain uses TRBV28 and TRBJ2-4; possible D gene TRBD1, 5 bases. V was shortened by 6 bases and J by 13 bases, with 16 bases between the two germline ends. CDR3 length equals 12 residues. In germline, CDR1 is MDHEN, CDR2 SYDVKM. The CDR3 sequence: CASSRARQIQYF. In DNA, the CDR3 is TGTGCCAGCAGCAGAGCCAGACAGATCCAGTACTTC.